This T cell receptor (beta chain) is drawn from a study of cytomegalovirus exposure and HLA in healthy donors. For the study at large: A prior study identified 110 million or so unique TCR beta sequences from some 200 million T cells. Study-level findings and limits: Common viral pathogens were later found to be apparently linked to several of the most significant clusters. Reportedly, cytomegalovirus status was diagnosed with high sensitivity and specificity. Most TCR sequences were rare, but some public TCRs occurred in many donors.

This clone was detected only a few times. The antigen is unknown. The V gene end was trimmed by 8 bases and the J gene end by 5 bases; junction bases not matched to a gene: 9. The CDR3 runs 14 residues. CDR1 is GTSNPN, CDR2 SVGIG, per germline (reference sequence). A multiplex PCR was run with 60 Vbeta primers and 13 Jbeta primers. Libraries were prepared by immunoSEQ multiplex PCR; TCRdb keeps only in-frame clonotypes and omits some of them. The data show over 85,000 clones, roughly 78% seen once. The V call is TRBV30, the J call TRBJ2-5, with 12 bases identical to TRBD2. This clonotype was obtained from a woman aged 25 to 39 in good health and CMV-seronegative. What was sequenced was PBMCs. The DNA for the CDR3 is TGTGCCCACAAAGCTAGCGGGGGGGCGGAGACCCAGTACTTC. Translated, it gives CAHKASGGAETQYF.